The 15 T cell receptor beta chains given below trace back to one sample, sequenced in a study of post-analysis software for immune sequencing data. Whole-study results and caveats: Elevated frequency relative to controls characterized four to six TRBV segments in patients, TRBV5-6, TRBV5-1 and TRBV20-1 among them.

These receptors lack a known antigen. Prepared libraries of TCR beta cDNA carried unique molecular identifiers. MiXCR was run by TCRdb on the PCR reads, yielding one entry per CDR3 protein. The data hold about 770,000 distinct CDR3 sequences, with roughly 50% observed a single time. Material for sequencing was blood. These receptors came from a girl between 5 and 17 years old with multiple sclerosis.

The genes are TRBV7-9 and TRBJ1-2; possibly TRBD1 for D (6 bases). Between the trimmed V and J ends, which lost 4 bases and 11 bases, there was a span of 20 bases. The CDR3 contains 14 residues. Germline assignment: CDR1 SEHNR and CDR2 FQNEAQ (reference sequence). The CDR3 DNA reads TGTGCCAGCAGCTCCCCGGGACATAGAGGGGAATACACCTTC. This sequence encodes CASSSPGHRGEYTF.

The chain is built from TRBV21-1 and TRBJ2-1; TRBD2, the table's D call, lacks a check against the DNA. TRBV21-1 is noted as a pseudogene. The CDR3 spans 16 residues. In DNA, the CDR3 is TGTGCCAGCAGCAAAGTTCCAGGACTAGCCCTCGATGAGCAGTTCTTC. This gives the protein CASSKVPGLALDEQFF.

Points on this clonotype: Given a much more abundant clone one base away, this may be a read error. The chain has TRBV4-1 and TRBJ2-5; TRBD2 agrees at 11 bases. The CDR3 loop spans 14 amino acids. The germline V gene has CDR1 MGHRA and CDR2 YSYEKL. In DNA, the CDR3 is TGTGCCAGCTCGACTAGCGGGGACCAAGAGACCCAGTACTTC. Its translation is CASSTSGDQETQYF.

The chain recombines TRBV24-1 with TRBJ1-2; TRBD1 matches at 9 bases. The CDR3 has 12 amino acids. Germline V gene data show CDR1 as KGHDR and CDR2 as SFDVKD. V lost 3 bases, J lost 8 bases, and 0 bases stayed unmatched. The CDR3 loop is CATSDDRGGYTF. CDR3 DNA sequence: TGTGCCACCAGTGATGACAGGGGGGGCTACACCTTC.

J is TRBJ2-7 and V is TRBV7-9; the match to TRBD1 covers 9 bases. CDR1 is SEHNR, CDR2 FQNEAQ, per germline (reference sequence). V lost 5 bases to trimming and J lost 4 bases; unmatched junction nucleotides: 9. This CDR3 comprises 15 residues. The CDR3 spells CASSPGQGLMYEQYF. Here the CDR3 DNA reads TGTGCCAGCAGCCCGGGACAGGGACTTATGTACGAGCAGTACTTC.

This chain links TRBV6-2 or TRBV6-3 with TRBJ2-1; D call uncertain. From germline, CDR1 is MNHEY and CDR2 SVGEGT. CDR3 length: 12 amino acids. With 4 bases removed from V and 9 bases from J, the gap between germline ends came to 10 bases. For the CDR3, the DNA is TGTGCCAGCAGTTTGACGAGATCTGAGCAGTTCTTC. Translated: CASSLTRSEQFF.

This clonotype has a single count. The rearrangement joins TRBV29-1 to TRBJ2-5; possibly TRBD1 or TRBD2 for D (5 bases each). CDR3 length equals 11 residues. Germline-derived CDR1 and CDR2 are SQVTM and ANQGSEA. Trimming removed 7 bases at V and 5 bases at J, with 11 bases between. In DNA, the CDR3 is TGCAGCGCGGGACGGGCGGAGACCCAGTACTTC. This encodes CSAGRAETQYF.

J is TRBJ2-7 and V is TRBV6-5; no clear D. Germline V gene lookup returns CDR1 MNHEY and CDR2 SVGAGI. This CDR3 contains 13 residues. V dropped 0 bases and J dropped 5 bases, with 8 bases sitting between them. This chain's CDR3 is CASSYSARNEQYF. CDR3 in DNA: TGTGCCAGCAGTTACTCGGCTCGGAACGAGCAGTACTTC.

The chain links TRBV28 to TRBJ2-5, with 7 bases identical to TRBD1. V trimming: 6 bases; J trimming: 9 bases; junction bases outside the gene matches: 4. There are 11 residues in the CDR3. Per germline, CDR1 MDHEN and CDR2 SYDVKM. This CDR3 is CASSSQGAQYF. The CDR3 DNA reads as TGTGCCAGCAGCTCCCAGGGGGCCCAGTACTTC.

The chain has TRBV29-1 and TRBJ2-1; tentatively, D is TRBD2 (5 bases). Trimming pared 0 bases from V and 6 bases from J, leaving 6 bases between. Germline V CDR1 and CDR2: SQVTM, ANQGSEA. The CDR3 is 12 amino acids. The CDR3 DNA follows: TGCAGCGTTGAAGAAGGAGGCAATGAGCAGTTCTTC. It is translated as CSVEEGGNEQFF.

This clonotype occurred a few times. The genes are TRBV11-2 and TRBJ2-1; TRBD1 agrees at 7 bases. Trimming at V came to 5 bases and at J to 15 bases, leaving 16 bases not matched to a gene. Germline V gene data show CDR1 as SGHAT and CDR2 as FQNNGV. The CDR3 has 14 amino acids. The CDR3 sequence is CASSHGTAYPDWFF. As DNA, the CDR3 is TGTGCCAGCAGCCACGGGACAGCCTACCCGGATTGGTTCTTC. The full variable domain, completed using reference TRBV11-2 and TRBJ2-1, is EAGVAQSPRYKIIEKRQSVAFWCNPISGHATLYWYQQILGQGPKLLIQFQNNGVVDDSQLPKDRFSAERLKGVDSTLKIQPAKLEDSAVYLCASSHGTAYPDWFFGPGTRLTVL.

The chain recombines TRBV6-6 with TRBJ2-3; D possibly corresponds to TRBD2 (7 bases). Germline V CDR1 and CDR2: MNHNY, SVGAGI (reference sequence). Trimming left V 8 bases short and J 4 bases short, with 16 bases between. The CDR3 spans 14 residues. CDR3 in DNA: TGTGCCAGCGGGGGGGCGGGAGTCCCAGATACGCAGTATTTT. Protein: CASGGAGVPDTQYF.

The J gene is TRBJ2-5, the V gene TRBV27, with 13 positions matching TRBD2. The closer fit of TRBJ2-7 to the DNA end suggests the J call may be wrong. The CDR3 runs to 15 residues. Germline CDR1 and CDR2: MNHEY and SMNVEV (reference sequence). The CDR3 reads CASSLWTSGGYEQYF. CDR3 DNA sequence: TGTGCCAGCAGTTTATGGACTAGCGGGGGATACGAGCAGTACTTC.

The chain carries TRBV9 and TRBJ1-2; D ambiguous. There are 18 residues in the CDR3. The germline CDR1 and CDR2 sequences are SGDLS and YYNGEE. V lost 1 base and J lost 3, with 22 bases in between. The CDR3 nucleotides are TGTGCCAGCAGCGTACGCCCCGTCGGGTGGGATCGGGACTATGGCTACACCTTC. It yields the protein CASSVRPVGWDRDYGYTF. The full variable domain, completed using reference TRBV9 and TRBJ1-2, is DSGVTQTPKHLITATGQRVTLRCSPRSGDLSVYWYQQSLDQGLQFLIQYYNGEERAKGNILERFSAQQFPDLHSELNLSSLELGDSALYFCASSVRPVGWDRDYGYTFGSGTRLTVV.

The chain joins TRBV5-1 to TRBJ1-2; a possible D gene is TRBD1 (6 bases). This CDR3 region has 15 residues. Germline values: CDR1 SGHRS, CDR2 YFSETQ. V dropped 0 bases and J dropped 8 bases, with 17 bases sitting between them. The CDR3 DNA sequence: TGCGCCAGCAGCTTGGAGGCGGGGGCGCCGGGGGGCTACACCTTC. It is translated as CASSLEAGAPGGYTF.